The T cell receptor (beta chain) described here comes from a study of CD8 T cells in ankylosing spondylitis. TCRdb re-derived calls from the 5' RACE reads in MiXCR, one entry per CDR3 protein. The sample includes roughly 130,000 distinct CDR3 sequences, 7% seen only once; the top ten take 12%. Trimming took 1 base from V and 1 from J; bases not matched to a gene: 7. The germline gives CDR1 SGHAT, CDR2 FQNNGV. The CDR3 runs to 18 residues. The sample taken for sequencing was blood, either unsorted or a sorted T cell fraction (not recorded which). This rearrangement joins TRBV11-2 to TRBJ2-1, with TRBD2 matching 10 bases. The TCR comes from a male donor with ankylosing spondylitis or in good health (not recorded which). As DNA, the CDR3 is TGTGCCAGCAGCTTAGGGGCTAGCGGGAGAAAGTCCTACAATGAGCAGTTCTTC. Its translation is CASSLGASGRKSYNEQFF.